This T cell receptor beta chain emerged from a study of cytomegalovirus exposure and HLA in healthy donors. The CDR3 is 14 amino acids. CDR1 is SGDLS, CDR2 YYNGEE, per germline. With V trimmed by 2 bases and J by 8 bases, 5 bases remained unmatched. Use of 60 Vbeta and 13 Jbeta primers characterized the PCR. Only in-frame clones appear in the TCRdb table, and some are missing; sequencing was by immunoSEQ multiplex PCR. The table includes about 180,000 clones, 60% to 85% detected once. Sequenced sample: PBMCs. V and J are TRBV9 and TRBJ1-2, with TRBD1 matching 11 bases. This clonotype originated in a male donor in good health and CMV-seronegative. Here the CDR3 reads CASSVDRGLSGYTF. The CDR3 nucleotides are TGTGCCAGCAGCGTGGACAGGGGGCTGTCCGGCTACACCTTC.